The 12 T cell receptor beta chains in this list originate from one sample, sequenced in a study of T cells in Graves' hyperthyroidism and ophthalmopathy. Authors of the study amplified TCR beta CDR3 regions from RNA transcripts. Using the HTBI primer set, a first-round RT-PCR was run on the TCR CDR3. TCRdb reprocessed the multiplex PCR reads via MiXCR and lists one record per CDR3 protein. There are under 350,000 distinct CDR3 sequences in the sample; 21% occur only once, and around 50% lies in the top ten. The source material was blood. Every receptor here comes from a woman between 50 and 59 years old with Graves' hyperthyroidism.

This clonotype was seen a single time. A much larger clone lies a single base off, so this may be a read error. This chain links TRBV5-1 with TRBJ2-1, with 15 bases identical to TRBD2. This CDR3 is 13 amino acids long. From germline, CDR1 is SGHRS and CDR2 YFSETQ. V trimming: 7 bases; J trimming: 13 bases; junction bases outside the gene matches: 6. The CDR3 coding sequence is TGCGCCAGCGGCGGGACTAGCGGGGGGCCACAGTTCTTC. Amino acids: CASGGTSGGPQFF.

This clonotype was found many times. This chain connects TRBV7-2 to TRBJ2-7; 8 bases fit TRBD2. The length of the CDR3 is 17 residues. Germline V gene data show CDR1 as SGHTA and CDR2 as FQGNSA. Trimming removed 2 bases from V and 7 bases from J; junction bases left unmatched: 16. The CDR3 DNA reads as TGTGCCAGCAGCTTATTCAGGTTTGCGGGAGGCCGAGGGGAGCAGTACTTC. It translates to CASSLFRFAGGRGEQYF.

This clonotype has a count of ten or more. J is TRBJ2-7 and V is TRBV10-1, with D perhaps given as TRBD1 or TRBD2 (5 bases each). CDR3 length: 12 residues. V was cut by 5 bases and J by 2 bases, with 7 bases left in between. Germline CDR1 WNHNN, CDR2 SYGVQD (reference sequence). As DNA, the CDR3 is TGCGCCAGCAGTACGGGACCCTACGAGCAGTACTTC. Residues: CASSTGPYEQYF.

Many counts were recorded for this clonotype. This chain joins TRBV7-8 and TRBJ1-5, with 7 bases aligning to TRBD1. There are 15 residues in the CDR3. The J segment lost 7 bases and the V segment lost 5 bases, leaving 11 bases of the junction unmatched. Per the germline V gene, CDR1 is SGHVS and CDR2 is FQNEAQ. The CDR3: CASSQGGGQGQPQHF. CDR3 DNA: TGTGCCAGCAGCCAGGGGGGGGGGCAAGGACAGCCCCAGCATTTT.

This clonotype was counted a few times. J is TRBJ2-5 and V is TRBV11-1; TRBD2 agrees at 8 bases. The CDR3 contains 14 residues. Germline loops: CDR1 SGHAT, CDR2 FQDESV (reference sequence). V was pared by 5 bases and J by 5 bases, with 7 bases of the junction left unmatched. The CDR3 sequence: CASSLTSAVETQYF. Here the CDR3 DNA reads TGTGCCAGCAGCCTGACTAGCGCCGTCGAGACCCAGTACTTC. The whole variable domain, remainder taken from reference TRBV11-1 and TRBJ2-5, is EAEVAQSPRYKITEKSQAVAFWCDPISGHATLYWYRQILGQGPELLVQFQDESVVDDSQLPKDRFSAERLKGVDSTLKIQPAELGDSAMYLCASSLTSAVETQYFGPGTRLLVL.

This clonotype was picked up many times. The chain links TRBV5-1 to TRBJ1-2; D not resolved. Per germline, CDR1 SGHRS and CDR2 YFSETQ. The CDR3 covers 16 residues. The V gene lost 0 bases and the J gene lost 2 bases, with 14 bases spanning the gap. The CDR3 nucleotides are TGCGCCAGCAGCTTGGCCCGCAGTAGGCAGAACTATGGCTACACCTTC. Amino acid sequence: CASSLARSRQNYGYTF.

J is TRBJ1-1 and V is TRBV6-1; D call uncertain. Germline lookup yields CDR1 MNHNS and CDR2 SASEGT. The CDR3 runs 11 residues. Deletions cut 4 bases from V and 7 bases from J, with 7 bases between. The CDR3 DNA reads TGTGCCAGCAGTGCCTTTGGTGAAGCTTTCTTT. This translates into CASSAFGEAFF.

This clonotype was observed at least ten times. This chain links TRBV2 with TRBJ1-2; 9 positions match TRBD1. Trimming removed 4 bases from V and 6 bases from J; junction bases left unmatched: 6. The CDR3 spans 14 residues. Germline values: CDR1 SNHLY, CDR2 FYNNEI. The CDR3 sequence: CASSASGTGNGYTF. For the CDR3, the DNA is TGTGCCAGCAGTGCTTCCGGGACAGGGAATGGCTACACCTTC.

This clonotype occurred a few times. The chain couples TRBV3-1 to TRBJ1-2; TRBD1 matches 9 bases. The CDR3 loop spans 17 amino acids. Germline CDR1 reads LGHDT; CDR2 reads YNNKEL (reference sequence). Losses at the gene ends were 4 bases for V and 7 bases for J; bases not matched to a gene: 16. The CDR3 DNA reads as TGTGCCAGCAGCCCAACCGGGACAGGGCGAGGAGGTATTGGCTACACCTTC. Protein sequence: CASSPTGTGRGGIGYTF.

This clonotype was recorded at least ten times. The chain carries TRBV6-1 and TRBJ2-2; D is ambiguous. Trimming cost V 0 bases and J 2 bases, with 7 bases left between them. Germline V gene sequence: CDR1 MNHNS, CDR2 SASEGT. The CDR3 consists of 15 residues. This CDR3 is CASSEARLNTGELFF. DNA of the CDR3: TGTGCCAGCAGTGAAGCGCGGCTAAACACCGGGGAGCTGTTTTTT.

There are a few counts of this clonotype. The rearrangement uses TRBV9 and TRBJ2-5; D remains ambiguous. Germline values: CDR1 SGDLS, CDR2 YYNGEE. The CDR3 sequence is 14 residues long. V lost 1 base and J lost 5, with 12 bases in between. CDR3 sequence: CASSVQWMGETQYF. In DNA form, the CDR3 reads TGTGCCAGCAGCGTACAATGGATGGGGGAGACCCAGTACTTC.

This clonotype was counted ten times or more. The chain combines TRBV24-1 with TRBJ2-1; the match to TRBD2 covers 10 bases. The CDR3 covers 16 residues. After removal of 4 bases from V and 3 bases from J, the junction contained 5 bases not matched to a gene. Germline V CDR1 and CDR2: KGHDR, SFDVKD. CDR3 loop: CATSEYRLAGYNEQFF. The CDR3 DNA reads TGTGCCACCAGTGAATACCGACTAGCGGGCTACAATGAGCAGTTCTTC.